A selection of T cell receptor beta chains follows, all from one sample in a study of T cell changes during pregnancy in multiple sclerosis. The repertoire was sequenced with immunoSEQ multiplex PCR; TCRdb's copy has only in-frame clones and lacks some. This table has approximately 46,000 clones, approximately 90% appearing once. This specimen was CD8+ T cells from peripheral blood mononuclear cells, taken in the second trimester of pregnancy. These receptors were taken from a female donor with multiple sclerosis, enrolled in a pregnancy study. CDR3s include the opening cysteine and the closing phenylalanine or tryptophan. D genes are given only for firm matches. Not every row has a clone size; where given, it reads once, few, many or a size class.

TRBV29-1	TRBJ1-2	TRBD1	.	CSVDRDRVEYGYTF	TGCAGCGTTGACCGGGACAGGGTAGAGTATGGCTACACCTTC
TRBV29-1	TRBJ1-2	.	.	CSVEVGDYDGYTF	TGCAGCGTTGAGGTAGGGGATTACGATGGCTACACCTTC
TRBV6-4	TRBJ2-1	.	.	CASSDSLINEQFF	TGTGCCAGCAGTGACTCACTTATTAATGAGCAGTTCTTC
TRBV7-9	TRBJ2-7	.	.	CASSLVNRTYEQYF	TGTGCCAGCAGCTTAGTAAACAGAACCTACGAGCAGTACTTC
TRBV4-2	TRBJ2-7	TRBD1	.	CASSQITGAEQYF	TGTGCCAGCAGCCAAATTACAGGGGCCGAGCAGTACTTC
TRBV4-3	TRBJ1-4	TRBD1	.	CASSQGTGFQKLFF	TGCGCCAGCAGCCAAGGGACAGGGTTTCAAAAACTGTTTTTT
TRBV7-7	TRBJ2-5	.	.	CASSLTSSGLGGREETQYF	TGTGCTAGCAGCTTAACGTCCAGCGGTTTGGGGGGGCGGGAAGAGACCCAGTACTTC
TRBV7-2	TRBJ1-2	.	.	CASSPMGGYGYTF	TGTGCCAGCAGCCCCATGGGGGGCTATGGCTACACCTTC
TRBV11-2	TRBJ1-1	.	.	CASIPWGETSTEAFF	TGTGCCAGCATCCCCTGGGGCGAGACCAGCACTGAAGCTTTCTTT
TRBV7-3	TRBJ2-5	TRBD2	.	CASRFGHSGGQETQYF	TGTGCCAGCAGATTTGGTCATAGCGGGGGCCAAGAGACCCAGTACTTC
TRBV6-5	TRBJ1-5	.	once	CASRLGQNNQPQHF	TGTGCCAGCAGACTCGGACAGAACAATCAGCCCCAGCATTTT
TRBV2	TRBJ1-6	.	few	CASSESGAGVGNSPLHF	TGTGCCAGCAGTGAAAGTGGTGCAGGGGTCGGTAATTCACCCCTCCACTTT
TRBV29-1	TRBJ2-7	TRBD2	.	CSVLTSGGASEPYEQYF	TGCAGCGTGCTGACTAGCGGGGGGGCAAGCGAACCCTACGAGCAGTACTTC
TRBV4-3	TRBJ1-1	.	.	CASSQELQNTEAFF	TGCGCCAGCAGCCAAGAGTTACAGAACACTGAAGCTTTCTTT
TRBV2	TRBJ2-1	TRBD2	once	CASSRLAPWESYNEQFF	TGTGCCAGCAGCCGACTAGCCCCTTGGGAGTCCTACAATGAGCAGTTCTTC
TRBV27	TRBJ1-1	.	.	CASREGGTEAFF	TGTGCCAGCAGGGAGGGTGGCACTGAAGCTTTCTTT
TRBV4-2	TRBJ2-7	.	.	CASRAGDEQYF	TGTGCCAGCAGGGCAGGGGACGAGCAGTACTTC
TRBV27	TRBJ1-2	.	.	CASSFPGGYGYTF	TGTGCCAGCAGTTTCCCGGGTGGCTATGGCTACACCTTC
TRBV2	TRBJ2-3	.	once	CASSDSFSGTDTQYF	TGTGCCAGCAGTGATTCATTTAGCGGCACAGATACGCAGTATTTT
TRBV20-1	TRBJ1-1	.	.	CSAPGLEAFF	TGCAGTGCTCCCGGACTTGAAGCTTTCTTT
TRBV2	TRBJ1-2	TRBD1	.	CASTQGAPIGYTF	TGTGCCAGCACTCAGGGGGCGCCTATTGGCTACACCTTC
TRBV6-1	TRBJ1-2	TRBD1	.	CASSEHDRGRDGYTF	TGTGCCAGCAGTGAACACGACAGGGGGCGCGACGGCTACACCTTC
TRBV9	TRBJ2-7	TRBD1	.	CASSAGTGNEQYF	TGTGCCAGCAGCGCGGGGACAGGGAATGAGCAGTACTTC
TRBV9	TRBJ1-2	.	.	CASGTGGGYGYTF	TGTGCCAGCGGGACGGGGGGAGGGTATGGCTACACCTTC
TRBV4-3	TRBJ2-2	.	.	CASSHRATGELFF	TGCGCCAGCAGCCACAGGGCTACCGGGGAGCTGTTTTTT
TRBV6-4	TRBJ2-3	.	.	CASSDSRTDTQYF	TGTGCCAGCAGTGACAGCCGCACAGATACGCAGTATTTT
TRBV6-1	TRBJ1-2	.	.	CASGRTENYGYTF	TGTGCCAGCGGACGGACAGAGAACTATGGCTACACCTTC
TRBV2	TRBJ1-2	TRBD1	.	CASSLFWTGKTYGYTF	TGTGCCAGCAGTCTCTTCTGGACAGGGAAGACTTATGGCTACACCTTC
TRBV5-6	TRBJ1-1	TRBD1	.	CASSHLQGGTEAFF	TGTGCCAGCAGCCACCTACAGGGGGGGACTGAAGCTTTCTTT
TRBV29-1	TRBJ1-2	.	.	CSVDSGTGAYGYTF	TGCAGCGTTGACTCCGGGACTGGGGCCTATGGCTACACCTTC
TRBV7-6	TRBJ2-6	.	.	CASSLFRGSSGANVLTF	TGTGCCAGCAGCTTATTTAGGGGTAGCTCTGGGGCCAACGTCCTGACTTTC
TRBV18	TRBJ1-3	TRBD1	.	CASSPKQGGSGNTIYF	TGTGCCAGCTCACCTAAACAGGGGGGCTCTGGAAACACCATATATTTT
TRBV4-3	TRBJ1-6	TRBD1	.	CASSQGYPGQGVSSYNSPLHF	TGCGCCAGCAGCCAAGGTTACCCGGGACAGGGGGTTAGCTCCTATAATTCACCCCTCCACTTT
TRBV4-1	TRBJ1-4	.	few	CASGVTGKLFF	TGCGCCAGCGGAGTTACGGGAAAACTGTTTTTT
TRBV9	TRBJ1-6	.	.	CASSVGGRGTNSPLHF	TGTGCCAGCAGCGTCGGGGGGCGAGGGACAAATTCACCCCTCCACTTT
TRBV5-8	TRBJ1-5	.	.	CASSLDTDKRGIYSNQPQHF	TGTGCCAGCAGCTTGGATACAGATAAAAGGGGTATCTATAGCAATCAGCCCCAGCATTTT
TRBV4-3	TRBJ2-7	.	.	CASSQKRDTYEQYF	TGCGCCAGCAGCCAAAAGAGGGATACCTACGAGCAGTACTTC
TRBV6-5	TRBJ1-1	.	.	CASTHPSGGFTEAFF	TGTGCCAGCACCCACCCCTCCGGAGGATTCACTGAAGCTTTCTTT
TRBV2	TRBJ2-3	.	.	CASSDRGRGAEDTQYF	TGTGCCAGCTCCGATCGCGGCAGGGGGGCGGAAGATACGCAGTATTTT
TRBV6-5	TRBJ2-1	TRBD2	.	CASSLLAGGRNEQFF	TGTGCCAGCAGCCTCCTAGCGGGGGGGCGAAATGAGCAGTTCTTC
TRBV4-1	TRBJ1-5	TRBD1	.	CASSQDLGQGQPQHF	TGCGCCAGCAGCCAAGATTTGGGACAGGGCCAGCCCCAGCATTTT
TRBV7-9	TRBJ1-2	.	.	CASSPRSANYGYTF	TGTGCCAGCAGCCCCCGCTCGGCTAACTATGGCTACACCTTC
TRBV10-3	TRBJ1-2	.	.	CASYDGGKNGYTF	TGTGCCTCCTATGACGGAGGGAAGAATGGCTACACCTTC
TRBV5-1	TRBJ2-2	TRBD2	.	CASSLVAGGANTGELFF	TGCGCCAGCAGCTTGGTGGCGGGGGGCGCGAACACCGGGGAGCTGTTTTTT
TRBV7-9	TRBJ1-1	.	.	CASSLTGLNTEAFF	TGTGCCAGCAGCTTAACAGGGCTGAACACTGAAGCTTTCTTT
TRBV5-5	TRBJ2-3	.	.	CASSFLPAPDTQYF	TGTGCCAGCAGCTTCCTCCCCGCGCCAGATACGCAGTATTTT
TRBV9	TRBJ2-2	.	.	CASSVALGRGKTNTGELFF	TGTGCCAGCAGCGTAGCTTTGGGTCGGGGTAAGACAAACACCGGGGAGCTGTTTTTT
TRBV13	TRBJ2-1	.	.	CASSWTKFSYNEQFF	TGTGCCAGCAGCTGGACTAAGTTCTCCTACAATGAGCAGTTCTTC
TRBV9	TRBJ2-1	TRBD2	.	CASSVSGGNGNEQFF	TGTGCCAGCAGCGTAAGCGGGGGCAATGGGAATGAGCAGTTCTTC
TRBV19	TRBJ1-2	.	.	CASTPQASNYGYTF	TGTGCCAGTACCCCCCAGGCCAGTAACTATGGCTACACCTTC
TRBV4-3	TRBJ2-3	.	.	CASSQDWAVRPDTQYF	TGCGCCAGCAGCCAAGATTGGGCAGTCAGGCCAGATACGCAGTATTTT